These T cell receptor beta chains were read from a single sample in a study of cytomegalovirus exposure and HLA in healthy donors. Clones were read by immunoSEQ multiplex PCR, and TCRdb kept only the in-frame ones, dropping some. The profile shows tens of thousands of clones, roughly 64% of them singletons. Sequenced: PBMCs. All receptors derive from a man aged 35-49 years in good health and CMV-seropositive. Each CDR3 is given with its conserved first and last residue. D genes are given only for firm matches. Some rows mark clone size as missing; the rest say once, few, many or name a class of expanded clone.

>TRBJ2-1|TRBV30|TRBD2|-
CAWSVQAGGQFF
TGTGCCTGGAGTGTACAGGCGGGGGGGCAGTTCTTC
>TRBJ2-5|TRBV7-2|-|few
CASSLGGRETQYF
TGTGCCAGCAGCTTGGGCGGGCGGGAGACCCAGTACTTC
>TRBJ1-4|TRBV6-1|TRBD1|-
CASTAKGAGDEKLFF
TGTGCCAGCACGGCCAAGGGGGCAGGCGATGAAAAACTGTTTTTT
>TRBJ1-2|TRBV6-1|-|-
CASSVREAIYTF
TGTGCCAGCAGTGTCAGGGAGGCTATCTACACCTTC
>TRBJ2-7|TRBV4-2|TRBD1|-
CASSQEGTGGYEQYF
TGTGCCAGCAGCCAAGAGGGGACAGGGGGCTACGAGCAGTACTTC
>TRBJ1-2|TRBV7-9|TRBD1|-
CASSLGGTDYGYTF
TGTGCCAGCAGCTTAGGGGGGACAGACTATGGCTACACCTTC
>TRBJ1-1|TRBV4-2|-|-
CASSQAYANTEAFF
TGTGCCAGCAGCCAAGCCTATGCGAACACTGAAGCTTTCTTT
>TRBJ2-2|TRBV6-6|-|-
CASRPTGSLTGELFF
TGTGCCAGCAGACCTACAGGGTCTCTAACCGGGGAGCTGTTTTTT
>TRBJ2-7|TRBV20-1|TRBD2|-
CSAQRETEQYF
TGCAGTGCGCAGCGGGAGACCGAGCAGTACTTC
>TRBJ1-1|TRBV29-1|-|-
CSGRQTNTEAFF
TGCAGCGGCCGGCAGACAAACACTGAAGCTTTCTTT
>TRBJ1-4|TRBV7-9|-|many
CASSLDGGTGEKLFF
TGTGCCAGCAGCTTAGATGGGGGGACGGGAGAAAAACTGTTTTTT
>TRBJ1-1|TRBV4-3|TRBD1|once
CASSPGTGEPEAFF
TGCGCCAGCAGTCCCGGGACAGGGGAACCTGAAGCTTTCTTT
>TRBJ1-1|TRBV30|TRBD1|-
CAWSRGTDTEAFF
TGTGCCTGGAGTCGGGGGACAGACACTGAAGCTTTCTTT
>TRBJ1-2|TRBV28|-|once
CASSSLDSGYTF
TGTGCCAGCAGTTCCCTGGACAGTGGCTACACCTTC
>TRBJ1-2|TRBV6-1|TRBD1|-
CASRALMTGNYGYTF
TGTGCCAGCAGAGCACTAATGACAGGGAACTATGGCTACACCTTC
>TRBJ1-1|TRBV5-1|-|few
CASSWGMGGSGITEAFF
TGCGCCAGCAGCTGGGGTATGGGGGGCAGCGGGATCACTGAAGCTTTCTTT
>TRBJ1-1|TRBV5-1|-|-
CASSFQGMNTEAFF
TGCGCCAGCAGCTTTCAGGGGATGAACACTGAAGCTTTCTTT
>TRBJ1-1|TRBV29-1|-|-
CSVVQSTGNTEAFF
TGCAGCGTTGTACAAAGTACGGGGAACACTGAAGCTTTCTTT